The 2 T cell receptor beta chains below all came from one sample that was sequenced in a study of blood T cell repertoires in COVID-19 (dated by TCRdb to 2019 to 2021). The method behind the library was the immunoSEQ multiplex PCR assay. TCRdb provides this immuneACCESS table in a form limited to in-frame rearrangements. Some clones are lacking; in checked studies, under half of them reflect an unresolved V gene, and why the rest are absent is not known. This sample comprises 150,000 to 200,000 clones, 85% to 90% of them detected only once. The biggest ten clones account for about 26% of the sample. Sequenced material: PBMCs or T cells enriched from blood (not recorded which). The receptors derive from a middle-aged woman in a cohort exposed to, infected with or recovered from COVID-19 (not recorded which).

The chain is built from TRBV4-1 and TRBJ2-1; 7 bases match TRBD2. Losses at the gene ends were 0 bases for V and 11 bases for J; bases not matched to a gene: 10. Germline V CDR1 and CDR2: MGHRA, YSYEKL. CDR3 size: 15 residues. Here the CDR3 reads CASSQEEVSGGKQFF. DNA for the CDR3: TGCGCCAGCAGCCAAGAGGAGGTTTCGGGGGGAAAGCAGTTCTTC.

CDR3 residues: CASSWGLDTPEAFF. CDR3 sequence (DNA): TGCGCCAGCAGCTGGGGGCTTGACACACCTGAAGCTTTCTTT. The V gene is TRBV5-1, the J gene TRBJ1-1; tentative D call: TRBD1 (6 bases). V lost 3 bases and J 6 bases, leaving 15 bases between the germline ends. From germline, CDR1 is SGHRS and CDR2 YFSETQ. This CDR3 region has 14 residues.